This TCR beta chain appears in the sequencing data of a study of OX40 agonist ivuxolimab in advanced cancers. In the study overall: The drug used for patients, ivuxolimab, was an agonistic anti-OX40 (CD134) antibody. Averaging about 60 years in age, with a range of about 20 to 90, the cohort was about 86% male. Anti-PD-1, anti-PD-L1 or anti-CTLA-4 therapy given earlier was allowed, and 40% had some. The study's findings and limits: By week 6 at 0.1 to 3.0 mg/kg, blood CD4+ and CD8+ T cells had expanded clonally.

On this clone: Its antigen remains unidentified.

Trimming removed 2 bases at V and 4 bases at J, with 10 bases between. CDR3 length equals 13 residues. CDR1 is SGHNT, CDR2 YYREEE, per germline (reference sequence). This table comes from immunoSEQ multiplex PCR, and its TCRdb copy is limited to in-frame clones, with some not included. The top ten clones hold 0.31% of a sample with some 97,000 clones, about nine tenths of them seen once. The sequence was obtained from an adult with an advanced solid tumor such as melanoma, head and neck, liver or kidney cancer. The source was CD4+ or CD8+ T cells sorted from blood, collected in a trial of the OX40 agonist ivuxolimab. This chain links TRBV5-4 with TRBJ2-7; D is undetermined. CDR3 amino acids: CASSLPPTYEQYF. As DNA, the CDR3 is TGTGCCAGCAGCTTACCTCCGACGTACGAGCAGTACTTC. Full variable domain (remainder filled in from reference TRBV5-4 and TRBJ2-7): ETGVTQSPTHLIKTRGQQVTLRCSSQSGHNTVSWYQQALGQGPQFIFQYYREEENGRGNFPPRFSGLQFPNYSSELNVNALELDDSALYLCASSLPPTYEQYFGPGTRLTVT.